This TCR beta chain is from a study of Graves' ophthalmopathy and Graves' hyperthyroidism. Findings and limits, study-wide: The authors also found most expanded thyroid clonotypes above 0.001 frequency in blood.

Concerning this clonotype: Its antigen is not known.

This CDR3 has 13 amino acids. Germline loops: CDR1 SGHRS, CDR2 YFSETQ. V was trimmed by 4 bases and J by 2 bases, leaving 9 bases between them. Amplifying from RNA transcripts, the study obtained TCR beta CDR3 regions. In the first round, RT-PCR was carried out with HTBI primers, and a multiplex PCR formed the second round. Each CDR3 protein gets one entry after TCRdb re-called the multiplex PCR reads with MiXCR. The profile covers around 470,000 distinct CDR3 sequences, with around 15% appearing a single time and 9.8% taken by the ten largest. This chain joins TRBV5-1 and TRBJ2-5; D might be TRBD2 (6 bases). This clonotype was obtained from a woman in her twenties or thirties with Graves' ophthalmopathy. The source material was blood. CDR3 nucleotides: TGCGCCAGCAGCATGACTAGACAAGAGACCCAGTACTTC. Amino acids: CASSMTRQETQYF.